This is a list of T cell receptor beta chains from one sample in a study of identical twins. TCRdb re-derived calls from the 5' RACE reads in MiXCR, one entry per CDR3 protein. The top ten clones hold roughly 1.6% of a sample with hundreds of thousands of distinct CDR3 sequences, approximately 6% of them seen once. The material sequenced was naive T cells sorted from blood. These TCRs come from a man aged 18-30 years in good health. The CDR3 runs from the conserved cysteine through the conserved F or W.

V	J	CDR3
TRBV7-9	TRBJ2-3	CASSSPTTSGSTDTQYF
TRBV12-3/TRBV12-4	TRBJ2-1	CASSLGSGPEQFF
TRBV6-2/TRBV6-3	TRBJ2-2	CASLSGRHTGELFF
TRBV10-3	TRBJ2-2	CAIRNGELFF
TRBV13	TRBJ2-1	CASSKTGTSGREFF
TRBV20-1	TRBJ1-4	CSARAIGTNEKLFF
TRBV27	TRBJ1-2	CASSFITAGNYGYTF
TRBV10-3	TRBJ2-7	CAISEAYSYEQYF
TRBV27	TRBJ2-1	CASSLVLRLRNEQFF
TRBV7-6	TRBJ2-5	CASSNPGTNHLSQETQYF
TRBV5-1	TRBJ2-7	CASSLAVDRGQDEQYF
TRBV20-1	TRBJ1-1	CSARYLGTEAFF
TRBV12-3/TRBV12-4	TRBJ1-2	CASSLDEYGYTF
TRBV11-2	TRBJ1-2	CASSSDVGHYGYTF
TRBV30	TRBJ2-7	CAWSVSRNYEQYF
TRBV10-3	TRBJ2-7	CAAISDRGPYEQYF
TRBV11-2	TRBJ2-2	CASSLLPSGRAANTGELFF
TRBV6-1	TRBJ1-1	CASRPDRANTEAFF
TRBV29-1	TRBJ1-2	CSVVGLYGYTF
TRBV5-1	TRBJ2-1	CASSPGLRTDNEQFF
TRBV6-1	TRBJ1-5	CASSQDGYSNQPQHF
TRBV5-1	TRBJ2-1	CASSLGVVGNEQFF
TRBV7-8	TRBJ2-1	CASSTRLAGEQFF
TRBV12-3/TRBV12-4	TRBJ2-1	CASSLRLLPTSYNEQFF
TRBV19	TRBJ2-3	CASSKGWTGSEDTQYF
TRBV5-1	TRBJ1-1	CASSPSWDTEAFF
TRBV6-1	TRBJ1-2	CASNPDRGSNYGYTF
TRBV20-1	TRBJ1-3	CSAPKGSELNTIYF
TRBV20-1	TRBJ2-1	CSRPGADEQFF
TRBV18	TRBJ2-1	CASSPIARVDEQFF
TRBV12-3/TRBV12-4	TRBJ1-5	CASSSGEKGSNQPQHF
TRBV2	TRBJ2-7	CASSALGQGLSEQYF
TRBV9	TRBJ2-2	CASSVEDSYTGELFF
TRBV15	TRBJ2-3	CATSRDIDTQYF
TRBV10-3	TRBJ2-4	CAIREQSGDIQYF
TRBV12-3/TRBV12-4	TRBJ1-1	CASRMTGSTEAFF
TRBV7-7	TRBJ2-1	CASSTFGSYNEQFF
TRBV11-3	TRBJ2-4	CASSLDYPGGDPENIQYF